The 14 T cell receptor beta chains below come from one sample, sequenced in a study of cytomegalovirus exposure and HLA in healthy donors. The PCR made use of 60 Vbeta and 13 Jbeta primers. Measured with immunoSEQ multiplex PCR; TCRdb has only the in-frame clones, and not every one. The sample shows about 38,000 clones, about nine tenths of them seen only once. Sequencing was performed on PBMCs. The receptors come from a woman aged 35 to 49 in good health and CMV-seropositive.

The chain couples TRBV11-2 to TRBJ2-7, with TRBD1 matching over 8 bases. Germline V CDR1 and CDR2: SGHAT, FQNNGV. Trimming cost V 2 bases and J 0 bases; bases outside gene matches: 6. This CDR3 has 16 residues. The CDR3 DNA sequence: TGTGCCAGCAGCTTACGACAGGGGTCATTCTCCTACGAGCAGTACTTC. Its translation is CASSLRQGSFSYEQYF.

The chain joins TRBV23-1 to TRBJ1-6; D unclear. TRBV23-1 is recorded as an ORF, its role being uncertain. The V end lost 0 bases, the J end lost 7 bases, and 22 bases lay between the germline ends. This CDR3 has 19 residues. CDR3 residues: CASSQSAVYSQYNNSPLHF. CDR3 bases: TGCGCCAGCAGTCAATCAGCGGTCTACAGTCAATATAACAATTCACCCCTCCACTTT.

The chain employs TRBV6-5 and TRBJ1-2, with TRBD1 matching over 8 bases. Germline V lookup: CDR1 MNHEY, CDR2 SVGAGI. CDR3 length: 14 amino acids. With 5 bases clipped from V and 4 bases from J, the junction kept 6 bases outside the gene matches. CDR3 protein: CASSHGQGTYGYTF. The CDR3 DNA sequence: TGTGCCAGCAGTCACGGACAGGGAACCTATGGCTACACCTTC.

With respect to this clone: Other nucleotide sequences in the sample specify the same CDR3. V and J are TRBV5-8 and TRBJ2-3; the match to TRBD2 covers 10 bases. The CDR3 length is 19 residues. V lost 3 bases, J lost 1 base, and 14 bases stayed unmatched. Germline CDR1 is SGHTS and CDR2 is YDEGEE. CDR3: CASSSPGVQRGGGTDTQYF. In nucleotides, the CDR3 is TGTGCCAGCAGCTCCCCTGGGGTCCAGCGGGGGGGCGGCACAGATACGCAGTATTTT.

This clone came up once. The V and J genes are TRBV7-9 and TRBJ1-2; D gene unclear. CDR1 and CDR2 (germline): SEHNR, FQNEAQ (reference sequence). The CDR3 length is 13 residues. The V and J ends lost 1 base and 5 bases respectively, with 8 bases between them. DNA of the CDR3: TGTGCCAGCAGCTTAGTTAATAAATATGGCTACACCTTC. This translates into CASSLVNKYGYTF.

This chain uses TRBV18 with TRBJ2-7; TRBD1 agrees at 7 bases. The CDR3 consists of 15 residues. V shed 0 bases, J shed 6 bases, and the junction held 8 bases outside the gene matches. Germline loops: CDR1 KGHSH, CDR2 LQKENI. The CDR3, as DNA: TGTGCCAGCTCACCACCGCCAGACAGGGCGGTCGAGCAGTACTTC. This codes for CASSPPPDRAVEQYF.

The chain couples TRBV7-7 to TRBJ2-5; D possibly corresponds to TRBD2 (5 bases). The CDR3 sequence is 13 residues long. CDR1 and CDR2 (germline): SSHAT, FNYEAQ (reference sequence). The V and J ends lost 1 base and 11 bases respectively, with 14 bases between them. CDR3 DNA: TGTGCCAGCAGCTTAGAGCTAGCCGGTGAGCAGTACTTC. Residues: CASSLELAGEQYF.

This chain connects TRBV7-9 to TRBJ1-5, with 9 bases matching TRBD1. CDR3 length: 13 residues. Per the germline V gene, CDR1 is SEHNR and CDR2 is FQNEAQ (reference sequence). The V and J ends lost 7 bases and 6 bases, in that order; junction bases with no gene match: 4. CDR3 region: CASNTGGSQPQHF. CDR3 in DNA: TGTGCCAGCAATACAGGGGGCAGTCAGCCCCAGCATTTT.

The gene calls are TRBV6-5 and TRBJ1-4; 8 bases align to TRBD1. The trim removed 5 bases at V and 3 bases at J, leaving 5 bases unmatched. This CDR3 spans 15 amino acids. The germline gives CDR1 MNHEY, CDR2 SVGAGI. The CDR3 reads CASSPQGAANEKLFF. As DNA, the CDR3 is TGTGCCAGCAGTCCCCAGGGGGCCGCTAATGAAAAACTGTTTTTT.

This chain links TRBV5-6 with TRBJ1-3; 7 nucleotides line up with TRBD1. Per germline, CDR1 SGHDT and CDR2 YYEEEE. The V and J ends lost 4 bases and 2 bases, in that order; junction bases with no gene match: 3. This CDR3 is built from 14 residues. The CDR3 spells CASSQGTAGNTIYF. DNA of the CDR3: TGTGCCAGCAGCCAGGGGACAGCTGGAAACACCATATATTTT.

The rearrangement links TRBV30 to TRBJ1-2, with TRBD1 as a possible D gene (6 bases). The CDR3 has 11 amino acids. Germline-derived CDR1 and CDR2 are GTSNPN and SVGIG (reference sequence). The V gene lost 7 bases and the J gene lost 13 bases, with 19 bases spanning the gap. The CDR3: CASNDRFAATF. CDR3 bases: TGTGCCTCTAACGACAGGTTCGCCGCCACCTTC.

Comments on this clone: Its ends do not fully match the called genes, so a read error is possible. This chain uses TRBV5-1 with TRBJ2-7, with TRBD1 as a possible D gene (6 bases). The CDR3 has 14 amino acids. Germline-derived CDR1 and CDR2 are SGHRS and YFSETQ. CDR3 protein: CASSLGAGSSEQYF. DNA for the CDR3: TGCGCCAGTAGCTTGGGGGCAGGCTCAAGTGAGCAGTACTTC.

This clone occurred once. This chain joins TRBV9 and TRBJ2-1; perhaps TRBD2 as D (5 bases). CDR1 and CDR2 (germline): SGDLS, YYNGEE. Trimming stripped 5 bases from V and 7 bases from J, with 13 bases between. The CDR3 is 13 amino acids. For the CDR3, the DNA is TGTGCCAGCAGTGCCCTAGCTCGGAATGAGCAGTTCTTC. Translated: CASSALARNEQFF.

This chain joins TRBV4-1 and TRBJ1-2; weak D call: TRBD1 (6 bases). The V and J ends lost 4 bases and 4 bases respectively, with 19 bases between them. This CDR3 has 16 residues. Germline assignment: CDR1 MGHRA and CDR2 YSYEKL. DNA for the CDR3: TGCGCCAGCAGCCTGGCCCCTGGACAGAACATCTATGGCTACACCTTC. This encodes CASSLAPGQNIYGYTF.